The rows below give T cell receptor beta chains drawn from one sample of a study of blood T cell repertoires in COVID-19. The repertoire was sequenced with immunoSEQ multiplex PCR; TCRdb's copy has only in-frame clones and lacks some. The sample carries about 150,000 clones, about 90% recorded once. Sequences were obtained from peripheral blood. Every receptor here comes from a man in his forties or fifties with acute or convalescent COVID-19. Each CDR3 is given with its conserved first and last residue. Fields, in order: V gene, J gene, D gene, CDR3 protein, CDR3 DNA. A D gene is named only where the DNA matches it firmly.

TRBV27	TRBJ1-4	TRBD1	CASSEDRGSATNEKLFF	TGTGCCAGCAGTGAGGACAGGGGATCTGCAACTAATGAAAAACTGTTTTTT
TRBV3-1/TRBV3-2	TRBJ2-3	-	CASSQDLGSTDTQYF	TGTGCCAGCAGCCAAGATCTTGGCAGCACAGATACGCAGTATTTT
TRBV4-2	TRBJ2-3	TRBD2	CASSQEERGGLPDTQYF	TGTGCCAGCAGCCAGGAAGAGCGGGGGGGCCTCCCAGATACGCAGTATTTT
TRBV9	TRBJ2-3	TRBD2	CASSPVGGVTDTQYF	TGTGCCAGCAGCCCAGTGGGGGGGGTTACAGATACGCAGTATTTT
TRBV28	TRBJ1-1	-	CASSFPGTLGAEAFF	TGTGCCAGCAGTTTCCCCGGGACACTGGGGGCTGAAGCTTTCTTT
TRBV7-9	TRBJ1-2	TRBD1	CASSLAGDRNYGYTF	TGTGCCAGCAGCTTAGCTGGGGACAGGAACTATGGCTACACCTTC
TRBV19	TRBJ2-1	TRBD2	CASSIEGLAAPYNEQFF	TGTGCCAGTAGTATAGAGGGACTAGCGGCCCCCTACAATGAGCAGTTCTTC
TRBV6-5	TRBJ1-3	-	CASALENEGNTIYF	TGTGCCAGCGCTCTTGAGAACGAGGGAAACACCATATATTTT
TRBV7-9	TRBJ2-2	TRBD2	CASSRGGTGELFF	TGTGCCAGCAGTCGCGGGGGGACCGGGGAGCTGTTTTTT
TRBV19	TRBJ2-2	TRBD1	CASSPSTQGAGELFF	TGTGCCAGTAGTCCCTCGACACAGGGGGCCGGGGAGCTGTTTTTT
TRBV6-5	TRBJ2-3	-	CASSPGYTDTQYF	TGTGCCAGCAGTCCAGGGTACACAGATACGCAGTATTTT
TRBV5-1	TRBJ1-2	TRBD1	CASSPAGGTYGYTF	TGCGCCAGCAGCCCCGCAGGGGGTACCTATGGCTACACCTTC
TRBV28	TRBJ2-3	TRBD2	CASAGLAGGFTQYF	TGTGCCAGCGCGGGACTAGCGGGGGGGTTTACGCAGTATTTT
TRBV5-5	TRBJ1-1	-	CASSLGAGNTEAFF	TGTGCCAGCAGCTTGGGGGCGGGGAACACTGAAGCTTTCTTT
TRBV6-5	TRBJ2-7	TRBD2	CASSYAFGGRSYEQYF	TGTGCCAGCAGTTACGCATTTGGCGGGAGGTCCTACGAGCAGTACTTC
TRBV7-9	TRBJ1-1	-	CASSVVGLSLEAFF	TGTGCCAGCAGCGTGGTGGGACTATCGCTTGAAGCTTTCTTT
TRBV27	TRBJ1-4	-	CASKNWRQPSETNEKLFF	TGTGCCAGCAAAAACTGGAGACAGCCCTCAGAAACTAATGAAAAACTGTTTTTT
TRBV9	TRBJ2-5	TRBD2	CASSPRGGETQYF	TGTGCCAGCAGCCCCCGGGGGGGAGAGACCCAGTACTTC
TRBV3-1/TRBV3-2	TRBJ2-5	-	CASSSSEETQYF	TGTGCCAGCAGCTCTTCCGAAGAGACCCAGTACTTC
TRBV18	TRBJ2-1	TRBD2	CASSPSRSGGSYNEQFF	TGTGCCAGCTCACCTTCAAGGAGCGGGGGTTCCTACAATGAGCAGTTCTTC
TRBV3-1/TRBV3-2	TRBJ1-4	-	CASSAVSAGEKLFF	TGTGCCAGCAGCGCTGTCTCGGCGGGCGAAAAACTGTTTTTT
TRBV18	TRBJ1-1	-	CASSPAGNTEAFF	TGTGCCAGCTCACCCGCAGGGAACACTGAAGCTTTCTTT
TRBV29-1	TRBJ2-2	-	CSVGRGTNTGELFF	TGCAGCGTGGGGCGGGGGACAAACACCGGGGAGCTGTTTTTT
TRBV6-5	TRBJ1-5	-	CASPRGRGGNQPQHF	TGTGCCAGCCCTAGAGGGAGGGGGGGCAATCAGCCCCAGCATTTT
TRBV4-3	TRBJ1-1	-	CASSPNGGTEAFF	TGCGCCAGCAGCCCCAACGGGGGCACTGAAGCTTTCTTT